The 5 T cell receptor beta chains below all came from one sample that was sequenced in a study of T cells after yellow fever vaccination. TCRdb redid the calling of the 5' RACE reads with MiXCR, one entry per CDR3 protein. The sample comprises about 96,000 distinct CDR3 sequences, almost 9% of which are singletons, and around 16% rests with the top ten. The sample was CD8+ T cells not binding an NS4B(214-222) dextramer, sorted from PBMCs, taken around 14 days after the first yellow fever vaccination. The origin of the receptors is a man between 18 and 35 years old who received the YFV17D yellow fever vaccine.

The gene calls are TRBV5-5 and TRBJ2-3; weak D call: TRBD2 (6 bases). This CDR3 has 17 amino acids. The V gene's germline CDR1 is SGHKS and CDR2 YYEKEE (reference sequence). Trimming left V 2 bases short and J 0 bases short, with 16 bases between. The CDR3 protein is CASSFSGARPSTDTQYF. CDR3 bases: TGTGCCAGCAGCTTTAGCGGCGCCCGGCCTAGCACAGATACGCAGTATTTT.

This clonotype was seen many times. The V and J genes are TRBV5-6 and TRBJ2-1, with a weak D call TRBD2 (5 bases). The CDR3 runs 16 residues. Germline V gene data show CDR1 as SGHDT and CDR2 as YYEEEE. The V end lost 3 bases, the J end lost 2 bases, and 15 bases lay between the germline ends. CDR3 coding DNA: TGTGCCAGCAGCTCAGGACGGGGAACGACCTACAATGAGCAGTTCTTC. This gives the protein CASSSGRGTTYNEQFF.

This clonotype came up a few times. The J gene is TRBJ2-5, the V gene TRBV5-1, with TRBD1 as a possible D gene (6 bases). Germline V gene data show CDR1 as SGHRS and CDR2 as YFSETQ. CDR3 size: 16 residues. Trimming stripped 3 bases from V and 0 bases from J, with 15 bases between. The CDR3 DNA reads TGCGCCAGCAGCTCCTACCGGGACAAGTACCAAGAGACCCAGTACTTC. This codes for CASSSYRDKYQETQYF. Variable domain in full (rest from reference TRBV5-1 and TRBJ2-5): KAGVTQTPRYLIKTRGQQVTLSCSPISGHRSVSWYQQTPGQGLQFLFEYFSETQRNKGNFPGRFSGRQFSNSRSEMNVSTLELGDSALYLCASSSYRDKYQETQYFGPGTRLLVL.

This clonotype was counted between two and nine times. V gene TRBV9 combines with J gene TRBJ2-7; D is uncertain. CDR1 is SGDLS, CDR2 YYNGEE, per germline. Deletions cut 4 bases from V and 0 bases from J, with 14 bases between. The CDR3 has 15 amino acids. The CDR3 here is CASSPDGLSSYEQYF. CDR3 DNA sequence: TGTGCCAGCAGCCCAGACGGTCTCAGCTCCTACGAGCAGTACTTC.

This rearrangement joins TRBV5-5 to TRBJ2-1, with 9 bases fitting TRBD1. The CDR3 has 17 amino acids. Germline CDR1 SGHKS, CDR2 YYEKEE (reference sequence). Trimming cost V 4 bases and J 6 bases; bases outside gene matches: 14. CDR3 sequence: CASSPQGQGVWVNEQFF. CDR3 DNA: TGTGCCAGCAGCCCTCAGGGACAGGGAGTTTGGGTCAATGAGCAGTTCTTC.